This TCR beta chain came from a study of cytotoxic CD8 clonotypes in ibrutinib-treated CLL. Measured with immunoSEQ multiplex PCR; TCRdb has only the in-frame clones, and not every one. The top ten clones hold 38% of a sample with 70,000 to 80,000 clones, less than 90% of them seen once. Sequenced here: PBMCs, sampled after 24 months of ibrutinib treatment. The sequence came from a human donor with chronic lymphocytic leukemia.

The CDR3 coding sequence is TGTGCCAGCAGTTTACAGGGGCCCGGTGGGTCACCCCTCCACTTT. It is translated as CASSLQGPGGSPLHF. The chain uses TRBV27 and TRBJ1-6; tentatively, D is TRBD1 (6 bases). V lost 2 bases to trimming and J lost 10 bases, with 15 bases between them. The germline V gene has CDR1 MNHEY and CDR2 SMNVEV (reference sequence). This CDR3 contains 15 residues.